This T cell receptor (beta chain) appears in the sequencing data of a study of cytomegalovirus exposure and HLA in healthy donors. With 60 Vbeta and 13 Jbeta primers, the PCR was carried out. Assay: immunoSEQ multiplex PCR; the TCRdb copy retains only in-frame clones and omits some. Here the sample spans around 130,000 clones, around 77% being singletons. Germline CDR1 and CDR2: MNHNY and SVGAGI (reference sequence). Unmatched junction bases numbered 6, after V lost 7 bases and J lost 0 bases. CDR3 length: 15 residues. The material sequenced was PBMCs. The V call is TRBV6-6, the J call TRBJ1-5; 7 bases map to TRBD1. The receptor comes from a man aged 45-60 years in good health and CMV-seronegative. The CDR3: CASTRGEYSNQPQHF. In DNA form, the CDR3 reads TGTGCCAGCACCAGGGGGGAATATAGCAATCAGCCCCAGCATTTT.